This T cell receptor (beta chain) came from a study of control samples from healthy donors and cancer patients. This clone came up once. Measured with immunoSEQ multiplex PCR; TCRdb has only the in-frame clones, and not every one. The sample shows fewer than 90,000 clones, less than 95% of them seen only once. The CDR3 contains 15 residues. J was trimmed by 5 bases and V by 3 bases; bases with no gene match: 8. Germline values: CDR1 SGDLS, CDR2 YYNGEE. Source material: blood. This chain uses TRBV9 with TRBJ1-1; 9 bases map to TRBD1. The source is a woman in her thirties or forties in good health. The CDR3 spells CASSDGTGLATEAFF. The DNA of the CDR3 is TGTGCCAGCAGCGACGGGACAGGGCTCGCGACTGAAGCTTTCTTT.